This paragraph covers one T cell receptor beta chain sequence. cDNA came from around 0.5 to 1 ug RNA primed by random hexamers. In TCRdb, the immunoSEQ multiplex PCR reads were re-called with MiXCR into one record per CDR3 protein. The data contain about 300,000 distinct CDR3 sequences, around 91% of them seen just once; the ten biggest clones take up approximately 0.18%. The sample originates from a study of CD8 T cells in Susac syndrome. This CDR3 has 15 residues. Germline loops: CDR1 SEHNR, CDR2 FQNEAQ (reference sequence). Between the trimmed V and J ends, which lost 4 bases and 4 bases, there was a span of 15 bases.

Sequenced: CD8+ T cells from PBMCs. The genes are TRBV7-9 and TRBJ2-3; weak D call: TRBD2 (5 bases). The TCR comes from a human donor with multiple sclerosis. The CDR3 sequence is CASSSPTGSADTQYF. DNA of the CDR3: TGTGCCAGCAGCTCACCGACGGGGTCTGCAGATACGCAGTATTTT. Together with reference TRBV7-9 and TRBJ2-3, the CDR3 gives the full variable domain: DTGVSQNPRHKITKRGQNVTFRCDPISEHNRLYWYRQTLGQGPEFLTYFQNEAQLEKSRLLSDRFSAERPKGSFSTLEIQRTEQGDSAMYLCASSSPTGSADTQYFGPGTRLTVL.